The rows below give T cell receptor beta chains drawn from one sample of a study of blood T cell repertoires in COVID-19. The method was immunoSEQ multiplex PCR; TCRdb's version includes in-frame clones alone and lacks a portion of them. This table holds about 8,300 clones, over 70% found once. The sample was peripheral blood. The receptors derive from a human donor in a cohort sampled during active COVID-19. Each CDR3 is given with its conserved first and last residue. Not all rows give a size; the values are once, few, many and, for expanded clones, a class.

clone_size	v_call	j_call	cdr3_aa
few	TRBV6-6	TRBJ2-7	CASSRISSGNAYEQYF
-	TRBV28	TRBJ1-2	CASSTTGTGINYGYTF
-	TRBV19	TRBJ2-3	CASIMGPHRVITDTQYF
-	TRBV5-6	TRBJ1-1	CASSFGTGFGTEAFF
-	TRBV11-2	TRBJ2-3	CASSLGGGVGDTQYF
-	TRBV5-6	TRBJ1-4	CASSAGQGGKLFF
-	TRBV28	TRBJ1-3	CASKRMGRAGNTIYF
-	TRBV11-3	TRBJ2-2	CASSLPGGANPGELFF
-	TRBV27	TRBJ1-5	CARPDSRLQVWPQHF
-	TRBV10-2	TRBJ1-2	CASGEQGAEGYTF
few	TRBV28	TRBJ1-2	CASSSPYLAYPYTF
-	TRBV7-8	TRBJ2-7	CASSLPPYEQYF
-	TRBV19	TRBJ2-2	CASTTPLAGGPGELFF
-	TRBV24-1	TRBJ2-2	CATSDLFSGSGELFF
-	TRBV29-1	TRBJ1-4	CSLSGQGNEKLFF
-	TRBV3-1/TRBV3-2	TRBJ2-1	CASSVRDREFF
few	TRBV7-6	TRBJ1-5	CASSLGGYQPQHF
-	TRBV5-1	TRBJ1-2	CASSLDRVEGYTF
-	TRBV5-6	TRBJ2-3	CASSYAGGQWADTQYF
-	TRBV11-2	TRBJ2-7	CASPPREYEQYF
-	TRBV28	TRBJ2-7	CASSSAGGPVEQYF
-	TRBV19	TRBJ2-3	CASSDSGSFADTQYF
few	TRBV11-2	TRBJ2-3	CASSFPYQGRGTDTQYF